This T cell receptor beta chain is drawn from a study of CD8 T cells in Susac syndrome (dated by TCRdb to between 2019 and 2020). With respect to the entire study: The study used repertoire sequencing to test whether antigen drove CD8+ T cell activation and differentiation in Susac syndrome. The clonality of the CD8+ T cell repertoire was compared across some eleven healthy donors, roughly 14 Susac syndrome patients and under 17 multiple sclerosis patients.

RNA was extracted using the RNeasy kit, and about 0.5 to 1 microgram was reverse transcribed with random hexamers. The immunoSEQ multiplex PCR assay, covering 54 Vbeta and 13 Jbeta segments, was used to amplify TCR beta CDR3 regions. To correct PCR amplification bias, a synthetic template baseline was used for both primer optimization and computational correction. From the authors' description of their analysis: Reads were annotated to V, D and J genes according to IMGT and were analyzed with immunoSEQ Analyzer, with only productive sequences retained. Clonality was computed as one minus Shannon entropy normalized by log2 of the number of productive unique sequences. For each patient and control, public and private clones were evaluated within the 100 most prevalent clones. Clones were defined as Susac-specific when absent from the healthy and MS cohorts, from some 1,100 published viral clones and from other ImmuneACCESS disease sequences. TCRdb reanalyzed the raw reads on its own, using fastp at Q25 for trimming and MiXCR for clone calling, and kept in-frame beta chains. Rows with a matching CDR3 protein are joined into one entry that keeps the most common DNA and genes. The V and J calls here are based on TCRdb, not the publication. This sample comprises about 50,000 distinct CDR3 sequences, 85% to 95% of them detected only once. The ten largest clones represent roughly 0.5% of the sample.

Only one count was recorded for this clonotype. There is no known antigen for this receptor. No quality values exist for individual bases; no much larger clone is one base distant. A single read offers scant evidence. Peripheral blood CD8+ and CD4+ T cells from healthy donors, Susac syndrome patients and multiple sclerosis patients were profiled using high-throughput TCR beta sequencing. Multiple sclerosis controls were treatment-naive patients with stable or active relapsing-remitting disease fulfilling revised McDonald criteria. CD8+ TEMRA cells were enriched by FACS, while bulk CD8+ and CD4+ T cells were purified by magnetic negative isolation. Blood was collected in EDTA tubes and processed within 24 hours, with PBMCs isolated through density gradient centrifugation. PBMCs intended for TCR sequencing were frozen in liquid nitrogen and were later thawed in a 37 degrees C water bath. The sorted or isolated CD4+, CD8+ and CD8+ TEMRA cells reached a purity of at least 90%.

Study-wide conclusions, independent of this receptor: The TCR sequencing and HLA analysis was acknowledged to have included a relatively small number of individuals.

Its CDR3 holds 13 amino acids, cysteine through phenylalanine. Only the CDR3 part of the read is kept: 39 bases, read in frame from the first base. V sheds 10 bases and J sheds 0 bases, leaving 11 bases between their ends. For CDR1 and CDR2, the germline V gene lists MDHEN and SYDVKM. Sequencing was carried out using CD8+ T cells from PBMCs. This sequence uses TRBV28 and TRBJ2-3; no D gene can be assigned with confidence. The clonotype comes from a human donor with multiple sclerosis. The DNA sequence follows: TGTGCCACCTCGATACTTAGCACAGATACGCAGTATTTT. It specifies CATSILSTDTQYF.